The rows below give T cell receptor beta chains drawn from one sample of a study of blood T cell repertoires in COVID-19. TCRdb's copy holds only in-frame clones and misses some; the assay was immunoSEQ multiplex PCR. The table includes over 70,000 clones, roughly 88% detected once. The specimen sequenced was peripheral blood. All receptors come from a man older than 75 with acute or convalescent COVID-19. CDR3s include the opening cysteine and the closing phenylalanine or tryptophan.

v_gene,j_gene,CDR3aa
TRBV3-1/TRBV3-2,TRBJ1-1,CASIGSQNTEAFF
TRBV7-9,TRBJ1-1,CASRFQGNTEAFF
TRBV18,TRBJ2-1,CASSTGPSYNEQFF
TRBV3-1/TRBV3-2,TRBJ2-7,CASSQGFSRATLLGEQYF
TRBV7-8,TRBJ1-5,CASSLEIPRGNQPQHF
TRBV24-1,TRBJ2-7,CATSYLGGVGGEQYF
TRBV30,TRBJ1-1,CAWSVSGGSTEAFF
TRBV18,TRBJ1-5,CASSPLEGLGNQPQHF
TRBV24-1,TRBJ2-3,CATRRGTGGSDTQYF
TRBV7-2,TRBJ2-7,CASSDRGKQYF
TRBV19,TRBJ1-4,CASSPGTGSVPTNEKLFF
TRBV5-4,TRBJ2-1,CASSPSGSGGHNEQFF
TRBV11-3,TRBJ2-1,CASSPTGAYNEQFF
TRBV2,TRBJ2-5,CASTILGGQGTQYF
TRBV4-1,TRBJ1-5,CASSQTRDKNQPQHF
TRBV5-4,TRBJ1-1,CASSWGQGLGTEAFF
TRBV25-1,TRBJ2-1,CASSEPGGSYNEQFF
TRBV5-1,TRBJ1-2,CASHTGQGAIGYTF
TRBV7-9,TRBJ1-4,CASSLQGQATNEKLFF
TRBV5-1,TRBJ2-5,CASSRIAGGTQETQYF
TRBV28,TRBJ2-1,CATTSSGGWGGYNEQFF
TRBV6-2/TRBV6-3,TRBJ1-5,CASSYWKGQGVSNQPQHF
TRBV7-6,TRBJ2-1,CASSRGLAGDNEQFF
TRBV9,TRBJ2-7,CASSVDIGGYEQYF
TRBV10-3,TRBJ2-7,CAISSGVEQYF
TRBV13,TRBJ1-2,CASSLGQAKGAYGYTF
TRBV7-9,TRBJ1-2,CASSLNSYGYTF
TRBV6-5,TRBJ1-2,CASTMGQNYGYTF
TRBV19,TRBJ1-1,CASRGTVEAFF
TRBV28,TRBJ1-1,CASSPGQVNTEAFF
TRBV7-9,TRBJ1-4,CASSRDRGDEKLFF
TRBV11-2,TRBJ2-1,CASSLEGTSGSIEQFF
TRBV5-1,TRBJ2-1,CASSLQQGVNEQFF
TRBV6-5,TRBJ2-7,CASSRLAGEGEQYF
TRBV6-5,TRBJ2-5,CASSQQGQETQYF
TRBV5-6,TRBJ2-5,CASSLDNAGGRETQYF
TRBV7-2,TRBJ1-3,CASSLDVGQGGNTIYF
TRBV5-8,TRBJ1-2,CASSLDRGMGGYTF
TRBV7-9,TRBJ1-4,CASSLLGSPTTNEKLFF
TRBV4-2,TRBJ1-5,CASSQELTTSNQPQHF
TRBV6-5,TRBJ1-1,CASSSYTEAFF
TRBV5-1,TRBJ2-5,CASSKSWAAGSQETQYF
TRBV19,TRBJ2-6,CASSIPARGSLSGANVLTF
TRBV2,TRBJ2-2,CASSPDGRGTGELFF
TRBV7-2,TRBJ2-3,CASSHSNGGTQYF
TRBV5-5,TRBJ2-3,CASRALAGGVGDTQYF
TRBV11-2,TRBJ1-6,CASSLARVSPLHF
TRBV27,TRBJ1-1,CASKPGQGVAAFF
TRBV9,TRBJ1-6,CASSVPPGETSSYNSPLHF
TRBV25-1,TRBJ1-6,CASYSSKRLNSPLHF
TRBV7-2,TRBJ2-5,CASSLAAGSLQETQYF
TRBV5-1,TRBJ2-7,CASSQQGIASYEQYF
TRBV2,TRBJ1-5,CASSANRGSNQPQHF
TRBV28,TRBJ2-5,CASSLPTSGTEYQETQYF